This T cell receptor (beta chain) was sequenced for a study of identical twins. This clonotype was detected a few times. Using its own MiXCR run on the 5' RACE reads, TCRdb lists one record per CDR3 protein. This sample has around 230,000 distinct CDR3 sequences, with around 9.6% found just once. V was pared by 3 bases and J by 8 bases, with 11 bases of the junction left unmatched. Germline V gene data show CDR1 as DFQATT and CDR2 as SNEGSKA (reference sequence). The CDR3 is made up of 15 amino acids. The TCR comes from a woman aged 18-29 years in good health. Sequencing was done on a sample of memory (CD45RO+) T cells sorted from blood. This rearrangement joins TRBV20-1 to TRBJ2-1; 9 nucleotides align to TRBD1. The CDR3 loop reads CSARGGTGFADEQFF. Here the CDR3 DNA reads TGCAGTGCTAGGGGGGGGACAGGGTTTGCCGATGAGCAGTTCTTC.